This T cell receptor (beta chain) was observed in a study of cytomegalovirus exposure and HLA in healthy donors. This PCR relied on a set of 60 Vbeta primers and 13 Jbeta primers. Measured with immunoSEQ multiplex PCR; TCRdb has only the in-frame clones, and not every one. Its clone listing holds 100,000 or so clones. V lost 2 bases and J lost 7, with 17 bases in between. The CDR3 runs to 15 residues. Germline-derived CDR1 and CDR2 are MDHEN and SYDVKM. The clonotype was recovered from a woman aged 25 to 39 in good health and CMV-seronegative. Source material: PBMCs. The rearrangement joins TRBV28 to TRBJ1-2; weak D call: TRBD1 (6 bases). This chain's CDR3 is CASSLREGVRSGYTF. In DNA, the CDR3 is TGTGCCAGCAGTTTAAGAGAGGGGGTACGTTCTGGCTACACCTTC.